This T cell receptor beta chain appears in the sequencing data of a study of regulatory T cells in long-lasting Graves disease. Study at large: The antithyroid drugs taken by newly diagnosed Graves' patients had been used for under 3 months.

The sample holds a few counts of this clonotype. Antigen: not known. V lost 1 base to trimming and J lost 8 bases, with 12 bases between them. Germline lookup yields CDR1 SGDLS and CDR2 YYNGEE. The CDR3 sequence is 13 residues long. Study results and limitations: Persistent disease showed a preference for TRBV28, TRBJ1-2 and TRBJ2-5.

Time point in this sample: newly diagnosed GD, antithyroid drugs for less than 3 months. TCR sequences were obtained from RNA taken from PBMCs. Library construction for TCR beta used iRepertoire HTBI primers and Arm-PCR of CDR3 regions. TCRdb processed the multiplex PCR reads anew with MiXCR; each CDR3 protein has one entry. The sample has 500,000 or so distinct CDR3 sequences; 12% to 15% are singletons. This same sample was also taken into another study, of T cells in Graves' hyperthyroidism and ophthalmopathy. That work adds: The study used the HTBI primer set for a first-round RT-PCR of the TCR CDR3. A model using 13 V-J features told ophthalmopathy apart from stable hyperthyroidism.

The sequence came from a woman between 50 and 59 years old with Graves disease. The J gene is TRBJ1-2, the V gene TRBV9; TRBD1 is a possible D gene (5 bases). The sample in question was peripheral blood mononuclear cells (PBMCs), obtained at new diagnosis, from a patient treated with antithyroid drugs. CDR3 nucleotide sequence: TGTGCCAGCAGCGTAACGCCAGGGAAGGGCTACACCTTC. Its protein product is CASSVTPGKGYTF.